Following are 24 T cell receptor beta chains from one sample sequenced in a study of blood T cell repertoires in COVID-19. TCRdb keeps only in-frame clones here, not all; method: immunoSEQ multiplex PCR. The profile covers about 520,000 clones, with approximately 83% appearing a single time and roughly 3.2% taken by the ten largest. Sample: peripheral blood. All receptors derive from a human donor in a cohort sampled during active COVID-19.

The chain employs TRBV6-5 and TRBJ1-1; 8 positions match TRBD1. V lost 6 bases to trimming and J lost 8 bases; unmatched junction nucleotides: 11. Germline CDR1 and CDR2: MNHEY and SVGAGI. The CDR3 is 14 amino acids. CDR3 region: CASRRQGRFSEAFF. DNA of the CDR3: TGTGCCAGCAGGAGACAGGGGAGATTTAGCGAAGCTTTCTTT.

This chain joins TRBV14 and TRBJ2-2; 10 nucleotides line up with TRBD2. Trimming cost V 2 bases and J 4 bases; bases outside gene matches: 4. The CDR3 contains 16 residues. Germline CDR1 SGHDN, CDR2 FVKESK. The CDR3 sequence: CASSQRTSGGTGELFF. CDR3 nucleotides: TGTGCCAGCAGCCAAAGGACTAGCGGAGGCACCGGGGAGCTGTTTTTT.

This clone has just one count. V gene TRBV2 combines with J gene TRBJ1-4; D remains unclear. Trimming took 3 bases from V and 5 from J, leaving 13 bases between them. This CDR3 has 15 residues. CDR1 is SNHLY, CDR2 FYNNEI, per germline. Here the CDR3 DNA reads TGTGCCAGCAGTGAGAGGAGGGCAGTCAATGAAAAACTGTTTTTT. Its protein is CASSERRAVNEKLFF.

The V and J genes are TRBV30 and TRBJ1-1; tentatively, D is TRBD1 (6 bases). The germline V and J ends were trimmed by 5 bases and 1 base, with 11 bases remaining between them. The CDR3 sequence is 13 residues long. Germline loops: CDR1 GTSNPN, CDR2 SVGIG (reference sequence). Written as DNA, the CDR3 is TGTGCCTGGGGTCGACAGGCGAACACTGAAGCTTTCTTT. This translates into CAWGRQANTEAFF. Full variable domain (missing parts from reference TRBV30 and TRBJ1-1): SQTIHQWPATLVQPVGSPLSLECTVEGTSNPNLYWYRQAAGRGLQLLFYSVGIGQISSEVPQNLSASRPQDRQFILSSKKLLLSDSGFYLCAWGRQANTEAFFGQGTRLTVV.

This CDR3 reads CASSFGAVEAFF. CDR3 nucleotides: TGTGCCAGCAGTTTTGGGGCAGTTGAAGCTTTCTTT. The V gene is TRBV13, the J gene TRBJ1-1; D possibly corresponds to TRBD1 (5 bases). The CDR3 covers 12 residues. V was shortened by 6 bases and J by 7 bases, with 12 bases between the two germline ends. Germline-derived CDR1 and CDR2 are PRHDT and FYEKMQ (reference sequence).

The chain couples TRBV19 to TRBJ1-3; D remains unclear. CDR3 length: 15 amino acids. Germline V gene sequence: CDR1 LNHDA, CDR2 SQIVND (reference sequence). The germline V and J ends were trimmed by 1 base and 0 bases, with 7 bases remaining between them. CDR3 nucleotide sequence: TGTGCCAGTAGTATAGTGCGGAGCTCTGGAAACACCATATATTTT. Protein: CASSIVRSSGNTIYF. Filled out from reference TRBV19 and TRBJ1-3, the complete variable domain reads DGGITQSPKYLFRKEGQNVTLSCEQNLNHDAMYWYRQDPGQGLRLIYYSQIVNDFQKGDIAEGYSVSREKKESFPLTVTSAQKNPTAFYLCASSIVRSSGNTIYFGEGSWLTVV.

CDR3: CASSYSSSGLPGGNTEAFF. The CDR3 coding sequence is TGTGCCAGCAGTTACTCCTCTTCCGGACTACCCGGTGGGAACACTGAAGCTTTCTTT. This chain links TRBV6-2 or TRBV6-3 with TRBJ1-1; D not resolved. Trimming pared 0 bases from V and 1 base from J, leaving 21 bases between. This CDR3 has 19 residues. Per the germline V gene, CDR1 is MNHEY and CDR2 is SVGEGT.

The chain couples TRBV11-2 to TRBJ1-2; 7 positions match TRBD1. Germline-derived CDR1 and CDR2 are SGHAT and FQNNGV. Losses at the gene ends were 2 bases for V and 6 bases for J; bases not matched to a gene: 9. This CDR3 region has 15 residues. CDR3 amino acids: CASSLRGAGGDGYTF. CDR3 in DNA: TGTGCCAGCAGCTTAAGGGGGGCAGGGGGTGATGGCTACACCTTC.

This clone has a handful of counts. The chain carries TRBV28 and TRBJ2-7; D might be TRBD2 (5 bases). This CDR3 contains 12 residues. V lost 7 bases and J 2 bases, leaving 9 bases between the germline ends. CDR1 and CDR2 from the germline V gene are MDHEN and SYDVKM. The CDR3 loop reads CASISGTYEQYF. For the CDR3, the DNA is TGTGCCAGCATATCGGGAACCTACGAGCAGTACTTC.

This clone has a handful of counts. The genes are TRBV19 and TRBJ1-5; D ambiguous. CDR1 and CDR2 from the germline V gene are LNHDA and SQIVND (reference sequence). The CDR3 is made up of 13 amino acids. V was cut by 6 bases and J by 9 bases, with 15 bases left in between. CDR3 in DNA: TGTGCCAGTAGCCCGACCACAGATCGGCCCCAGCATTTT. Amino acid sequence: CASSPTTDRPQHF.

A single count supports this clone. This chain joins TRBV6-1 and TRBJ1-1, with D tentatively TRBD1 (6 bases). Trimming stripped 0 bases from V and 4 bases from J, with 9 bases between. This CDR3 is 14 amino acids long. Germline V gives CDR1 MNHNS, CDR2 SASEGT. CDR3 nucleotide sequence: TGTGCCAGCAGTGAAGCGAGACAGGCCACTGAAGCTTTCTTT. Its protein product is CASSEARQATEAFF.

The V gene is TRBV11-2, the J gene TRBJ1-1; 11 bases line up with TRBD1. CDR3 length: 17 residues. The J segment lost 2 bases and the V segment lost 7 bases, leaving 12 bases of the junction unmatched. CDR1 and CDR2 from the germline V gene are SGHAT and FQNNGV. Here the CDR3 DNA reads TGTGCCAGCACTATAATCGTCGGGACAGGGGGTAACACTGAAGCTTTCTTT. Its translation is CASTIIVGTGGNTEAFF. The entire variable domain, with the rest obtained from reference TRBV11-2 and TRBJ1-1, is as follows: EAGVAQSPRYKIIEKRQSVAFWCNPISGHATLYWYQQILGQGPKLLIQFQNNGVVDDSQLPKDRFSAERLKGVDSTLKIQPAKLEDSAVYLCASTIIVGTGGNTEAFFGQGTRLTVV.

The V gene is TRBV29-1, the J gene TRBJ2-3; D call uncertain. Germline CDR1 SQVTM, CDR2 ANQGSEA. V lost 4 bases and J 2 bases, leaving 13 bases between the germline ends. This CDR3 spans 14 amino acids. CDR3 in amino acids: CSVVAQRYTDTQYF. The CDR3 DNA reads as TGCAGCGTTGTAGCCCAACGGTACACAGATACGCAGTATTTT.

This clone was observed a single time. This sequence joins TRBV4-2 and TRBJ2-1; 11 bases are shared with TRBD2. The V gene's germline CDR1 is LGHNA and CDR2 YNFKEQ. With V trimmed by 0 bases and J by 12 bases, 4 bases remained unmatched. The length of the CDR3 is 14 residues. The CDR3 bases are TGTGCCAGCAGCCAAGATCTAGCGGGGGGTGTGCAGTTCTTC. Translating gives CASSQDLAGGVQFF.

The chain has TRBV14 and TRBJ1-6; D unclear. Germline CDR1 reads SGHDN; CDR2 reads FVKESK. V was clipped by 0 bases and J by 5 bases, with 14 bases between them. The length of the CDR3 is 17 residues. The CDR3 loop reads CASSQDLLGVNNSPLHF. The CDR3 DNA reads as TGTGCCAGCAGCCAAGATTTACTCGGGGTTAATAATTCACCCCTCCACTTT.

Turning to this clone: Other DNA sequences within the sample encode an identical CDR3. The chain couples TRBV27 to TRBJ2-7; 7 bases line up with TRBD2. CDR3 length: 14 amino acids. The ends lost 4 bases at V and 2 bases at J; junction bases unmatched: 5. In germline, CDR1 is MNHEY, CDR2 SMNVEV (reference sequence). This CDR3 is CASSWREGPYEQYF. Here the CDR3 DNA reads TGTGCCAGCAGTTGGAGGGAGGGCCCCTACGAGCAGTACTTC.

The V and J genes are TRBV4-2 and TRBJ2-1; TRBD2 aligns across 9 bases. CDR3 length equals 18 residues. Germline CDR1 and CDR2: LGHNA and YNFKEQ. With 0 bases clipped from V and 2 bases from J, the junction kept 8 bases outside the gene matches. CDR3 loop: CASSQEEHAGGAYNEQFF. CDR3 sequence (DNA): TGTGCCAGCAGCCAAGAAGAGCATGCGGGAGGGGCCTACAATGAGCAGTTCTTC.

The gene calls are TRBV19 and TRBJ1-1, with D possibly being TRBD1 (5 bases). Trimming pared 5 bases from V and 10 bases from J, leaving 20 bases between. The germline CDR1 and CDR2 sequences are LNHDA and SQIVND (reference sequence). This CDR3 is 14 amino acids long. CDR3 protein: CASSPSTQALGAFF. DNA of the CDR3: TGTGCCAGTAGTCCCTCAACACAGGCCCTGGGAGCTTTCTTT.

J is TRBJ2-1 and V is TRBV24-1; tentative D call: TRBD2 (6 bases). Trimming removed 4 bases at V and 3 bases at J, with 18 bases between. The CDR3 is 17 amino acids. The germline V gene has CDR1 KGHDR and CDR2 SFDVKD. CDR3 in amino acids: CATSEATGTPYYNEQFF. The CDR3 DNA is TGTGCCACCAGTGAGGCCACCGGGACTCCTTACTACAATGAGCAGTTCTTC.

The chain recombines TRBV28 with TRBJ2-7, with 8 positions matching TRBD2. The V gene end was trimmed by 5 bases and the J gene end by 2 bases; junction bases not matched to a gene: 8. Germline CDR1 MDHEN, CDR2 SYDVKM. This CDR3 spans 15 amino acids. CDR3 protein: CASSPPVAGTYEQYF. CDR3 coding DNA: TGTGCCAGCAGTCCTCCGGTAGCGGGGACCTACGAGCAGTACTTC.

The rearrangement links TRBV5-1 to TRBJ1-4, with D hard to call. Germline CDR1 SGHRS, CDR2 YFSETQ. V gave up 0 bases and J gave up 6 bases, with 9 bases separating them. This CDR3 is 14 amino acids long. In DNA form, the CDR3 reads TGCGCCAGCAGCTTGGGGCGGCTGGATGAAAAACTGTTTTTT. Translating gives CASSLGRLDEKLFF.

The rearrangement uses TRBV28 and TRBJ1-6, with 7 bases that match TRBD1. The length of the CDR3 is 15 residues. With 7 bases clipped from V and 9 bases from J, the junction kept 12 bases outside the gene matches. Germline lookup yields CDR1 MDHEN and CDR2 SYDVKM. CDR3 region: CASTQGGTALSPLHF. DNA of the CDR3: TGTGCCAGCACCCAGGGTGGGACAGCACTTTCACCCCTCCACTTT.

CDR3 sequence: CASSLDRGDGGLGYTF. The CDR3 DNA reads TGTGCCAGCTCACTAGACAGGGGCGACGGGGGGCTCGGCTACACCTTC. The chain links TRBV18 to TRBJ1-2, with TRBD1 identical over 8 bases. The CDR3 contains 16 residues. Germline assignment: CDR1 KGHSH and CDR2 LQKENI. J lost 8 bases, V lost 4 bases, and 15 bases had no gene match.

The chain recombines TRBV6-5 with TRBJ2-7; 10 nucleotides match TRBD1. The V and J ends lost 4 bases and 5 bases, in that order; junction bases with no gene match: 8. CDR1 and CDR2 from the germline V gene are MNHEY and SVGAGI. The CDR3 extends over 15 amino acids. The CDR3 nucleotides read TGTGCCAGCAGTTCCCTGGGGACAGGGGTCGACGAGCAGTACTTC. It translates to CASSSLGTGVDEQYF.